This T cell receptor (beta chain) was sequenced in a study of beta chain features in type 1 diabetes. Study findings and constraints: When Type 1 diabetes patients were examined, their TCRB CDR3s proved moderately but significantly shorter in all four CD4+ subsets.

As concerns this clone: Its cognate antigen is unknown.

J was trimmed by 5 bases and V by 2 bases; bases with no gene match: 5. The CDR3 has 14 residues. Per the germline V gene, CDR1 is SGHRS and CDR2 is YFSETQ. Expressed TCRB transcripts were sequenced after all isolated RNA was converted to cDNA. The data were produced by immunoSEQ multiplex PCR, yet TCRdb's version contains in-frame clones alone and is incomplete. The sample lists about 660,000 clones; around 15% were seen once. The sample consisted of naive CD4+ T cells from blood. The source of this sequence is a man aged 18 to 29 with type 1 diabetes. The chain is built from TRBV5-1 and TRBJ2-7; TRBD1 matches at 9 bases. The CDR3 DNA follows: TGCGCCAGCAGCTTCCGGGACAGGGCTGACGAGCAGTACTTC. Its translation is CASSFRDRADEQYF. The entire variable domain, with the rest obtained from reference TRBV5-1 and TRBJ2-7, is as follows: KAGVTQTPRYLIKTRGQQVTLSCSPISGHRSVSWYQQTPGQGLQFLFEYFSETQRNKGNFPGRFSGRQFSNSRSEMNVSTLELGDSALYLCASSFRDRADEQYFGPGTRLTVT.